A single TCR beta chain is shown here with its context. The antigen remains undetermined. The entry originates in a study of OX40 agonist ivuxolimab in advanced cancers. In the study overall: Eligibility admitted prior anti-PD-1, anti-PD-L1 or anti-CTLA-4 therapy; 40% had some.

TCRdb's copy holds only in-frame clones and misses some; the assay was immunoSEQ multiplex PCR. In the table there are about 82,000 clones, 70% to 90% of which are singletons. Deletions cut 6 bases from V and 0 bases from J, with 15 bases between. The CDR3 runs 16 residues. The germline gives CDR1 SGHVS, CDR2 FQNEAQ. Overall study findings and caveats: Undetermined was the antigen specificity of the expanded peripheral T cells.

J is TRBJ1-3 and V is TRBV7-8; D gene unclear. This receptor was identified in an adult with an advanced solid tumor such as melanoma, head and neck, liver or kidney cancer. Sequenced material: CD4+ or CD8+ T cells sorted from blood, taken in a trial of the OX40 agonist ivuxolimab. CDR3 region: CASSPREGGSGNTIYF. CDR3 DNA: TGTGCCAGCAGTCCCCGAGAGGGAGGCTCTGGAAACACCATATATTTT.